This record looks at one T cell receptor beta chain sequence and its context. What it binds is not known. Trimming took 5 bases from V and 2 from J; bases not matched to a gene: 13. Germline V gene lookup returns CDR1 SGHTA and CDR2 FQGNSA. This CDR3 region has 17 residues. This sample is part of a study of cytomegalovirus exposure and HLA in healthy donors. The PCR had 60 Vbeta and 13 Jbeta primers. Here immunoSEQ multiplex PCR was the method, and the copy in TCRdb shows in-frame clones only, minus some. The data contain around 130,000 clones, over 60% of them seen just once; the ten biggest clones take up 6.5% to 9.5%. Findings and limits, study-wide: Reported results showed that the classifier diagnosed cytomegalovirus status with high specificity and sensitivity.

The chain is built from TRBV7-2 and TRBJ2-7, with TRBD2 matching 9 bases. The receptor comes from a woman aged 40 to 50 in good health and CMV-seropositive. Sequenced: PBMCs. CDR3 coding DNA: TGTGCCAGCAGCCCCATTTCGGGGCTAGCGGGAACCTACGAGCAGTACTTC. Its protein is CASSPISGLAGTYEQYF.